A selection of T cell receptor beta chains follows, all from one sample in a study of identical twins. MiXCR was run by TCRdb on the 5' RACE reads, yielding one entry per CDR3 protein. The table includes a few hundred thousand distinct CDR3 sequences, 7.5% to 10% detected once. Another study also made use of these data, one on yellow fever vaccine responses in identical twins.

The sample was PBMCs. Receptors were obtained from a woman aged 18-30 years in good health. CDR3s include the opening cysteine and the closing phenylalanine or tryptophan. The D gene is left open where the match is weak. A clone size is listed for some rows: how often the clone was seen (once, few, many), or a class if it is expanded.

d_gene	j_gene	v_gene	abundance	CDR3nt	CDR3aa
-	TRBJ2-5	TRBV25-1	many	TGTGCCAGCAGTGGGGGATTCCAAGAGACCCAGTACTTC	CASSGGFQETQYF
TRBD2	TRBJ2-7	TRBV6-5	-	TGTGCCAGCAGTTCGCTAGCGGGCAGGGAGCAGTACTTC	CASSSLAGREQYF
-	TRBJ2-1	TRBV7-2	few	TGTGCCAGCAGCTTAGCGGGGGCTGCTGGTGAGCAGTTCTTC	CASSLAGAAGEQFF
-	TRBJ2-3	TRBV12-3/TRBV12-4	-	TGTGCCAGCACCCCTGGGGGGACGCAGTATTTT	CASTPGGTQYF
-	TRBJ1-2	TRBV12-3/TRBV12-4	many	TGTGCCAGCAGCCTGTTTGGTGGGCAAGGTGATGGCTACACCTTC	CASSLFGGQGDGYTF
-	TRBJ1-2	TRBV12-3/TRBV12-4	many	TGTGCCAGCACAAAAGACAGAGTAGACTATGGCTACACCTTC	CASTKDRVDYGYTF
-	TRBJ2-7	TRBV14	many	TGTGCCAGCAGCCGATTGCCGGGGGGCGGTTACGAGCAGTACTTC	CASSRLPGGGYEQYF
TRBD2	TRBJ2-3	TRBV28	many	TGTGCCAGCAGTCTCCCGCGGGGGGGAACTTTTGATACGCAGTATTTT	CASSLPRGGTFDTQYF
-	TRBJ2-4	TRBV7-9	-	TGTGCCAGCAGCTTTTCCCCCGGGACGGAAAAAAACATTCAGTACTTC	CASSFSPGTEKNIQYF
TRBD1	TRBJ2-7	TRBV7-2	-	TGTGCCAGCAGCCACGGGACAGGCTACTCCACCGCCTACGAGCAGTACTTC	CASSHGTGYSTAYEQYF
TRBD1	TRBJ2-7	TRBV11-1	-	TGTGCCAGCAGCGCCTGGACAGGGGCCTACGAGCAGTACTTC	CASSAWTGAYEQYF
TRBD2	TRBJ2-3	TRBV7-8	-	TGTGCCAGCAGCTTACGACCCGGACTAGCGGGTAAAGATACGCAGTATTTT	CASSLRPGLAGKDTQYF
TRBD2	TRBJ2-1	TRBV7-9	-	TGTGCCAGCAGTTTAGAAGGGACTAGCGGAAGAGAGCAGTTCTTC	CASSLEGTSGREQFF
TRBD1	TRBJ2-6	TRBV9	-	TGTGCCAGCAGCCCCTCATTAGGGACAGGGGGTCTTGGGGCCAACGTCCTGACTTTC	CASSPSLGTGGLGANVLTF